Below, 22 T cell receptor beta chains from the same sample are listed, as sequenced in a study of beta chain features in type 1 diabetes. Study conclusions and caveats: TCRB CDR3s from Type 1 diabetes patients were moderately but significantly shorter in all four CD4+ subsets.

Every isolated RNA sample was fully reverse transcribed, so sequencing captured expressed TCRB transcripts. Profiled with immunoSEQ multiplex PCR; TCRdb holds only in-frame clones, not every one. The sample includes a few hundred thousand clones, about 15% seen only once; the top ten take almost 0.02%. These receptors' antigens are unknown. The sequenced sample was naive CD4+ T cells from blood. Receptors were obtained from a man aged 30 to 45 with type 1 diabetes.

J is TRBJ2-3 and V is TRBV5-1; 11 nucleotides align to TRBD2. The CDR3 is 16 residues long. CDR1 and CDR2 (germline): SGHRS, YFSETQ. V lost 4 bases to trimming and J lost 2 bases; unmatched junction nucleotides: 6. The CDR3 sequence is CASSPRLAGLTDTQYF. CDR3 sequence (DNA): TGCGCCAGCAGCCCCCGACTAGCGGGACTCACAGATACGCAGTATTTT. The full variable domain, with the rest looked up from reference TRBV5-1 and TRBJ2-3, is KAGVTQTPRYLIKTRGQQVTLSCSPISGHRSVSWYQQTPGQGLQFLFEYFSETQRNKGNFPGRFSGRQFSNSRSEMNVSTLELGDSALYLCASSPRLAGLTDTQYFGPGTRLTVL.

This clone was seen a few times. The rearrangement joins TRBV2 to TRBJ2-7; the match to TRBD1 covers 7 bases. Trimming removed 7 bases from V and 0 bases from J; junction bases left unmatched: 6. This CDR3 is 14 amino acids long. Germline V gene data show CDR1 as SNHLY and CDR2 as FYNNEI. The CDR3: CASIGTAISYEQYF. CDR3 in DNA: TGTGCCAGCATAGGGACAGCTATCTCCTACGAGCAGTACTTC.

The chain has TRBV4-2 and TRBJ1-5; no clear D gene. The length of the CDR3 is 15 residues. V was pared by 3 bases and J by 0 bases, with 9 bases between. The germline V gene encodes CDR1 LGHNA and CDR2 YNFKEQ. CDR3 nucleotide sequence: TGTGCCAGCAGCCAGAGGGTGGATAGCAATCAGCCCCAGCATTTT. Translating it yields CASSQRVDSNQPQHF.

This clone has just a few counts. The chain uses TRBV7-8 and TRBJ2-1; 9 bases are a match to TRBD1. Germline CDR1 reads SGHVS; CDR2 reads FQNEAQ. This CDR3 spans 15 amino acids. With 3 bases clipped from V and 4 bases from J, the junction kept 4 bases outside the gene matches. CDR3 sequence reads: CASSLRDRAYNEQFF. The CDR3 DNA reads as TGTGCCAGCAGCTTGCGGGACAGGGCGTACAATGAGCAGTTCTTC.

The chain employs TRBV5-1 and TRBJ1-5, with no clear D. The CDR3 consists of 13 residues. In germline, CDR1 is SGHRS, CDR2 YFSETQ. Trimming took 4 bases from V and 1 from J, leaving 6 bases between them. The CDR3 region is CASSEMSNQPQHF. CDR3 in DNA: TGCGCCAGCAGCGAGATGAGCAATCAGCCCCAGCATTTT.

This clone has just a few counts. The rearrangement links TRBV18 to TRBJ1-4; D perhaps matches TRBD1 (6 bases). The CDR3 has 15 amino acids. From germline, CDR1 is KGHSH and CDR2 LQKENI. V dropped 2 bases and J dropped 0 bases, with 7 bases sitting between them. DNA for the CDR3: TGTGCCAGCTCACCAGGGACATCAACTAATGAAAAACTGTTTTTT. Translated, it gives CASSPGTSTNEKLFF.

This clone has more than one count but fewer than ten. V is TRBV18 and J is TRBJ1-4; the D is unclear. Trimming took 0 bases from V and 5 from J, leaving 7 bases between them. Germline V gene sequence: CDR1 KGHSH, CDR2 LQKENI. The CDR3 has 14 amino acids. The CDR3 region has the DNA TGTGCCAGCTCACCACCGTCGTCGAATGAAAAACTGTTTTTT. Its protein is CASSPPSSNEKLFF.

This sequence joins TRBV10-3 and TRBJ1-2, with 9 bases lining up with TRBD1. V dropped 7 bases and J dropped 3; count of bases not matched to a gene: 6. The CDR3 has 14 residues. Germline V gives CDR1 ENHRY, CDR2 SYGVKD. The CDR3 reads CAIKPGQGDYGYTF. The CDR3 nucleotides are TGTGCCATCAAACCGGGACAGGGAGACTATGGCTACACCTTC.

DNA of the CDR3: TGTGCCAGCAGCTTCCGGACAGGCACTGAAGCTTTCTTT. Translating it yields CASSFRTGTEAFF. J is TRBJ1-1 and V is TRBV11-1, with TRBD1 matching 7 bases. Germline V gene data show CDR1 as SGHAT and CDR2 as FQDESV (reference sequence). V shed 3 bases and J 4 bases; nucleotides not matched to a gene: 2. This CDR3 comprises 13 residues.

The V call is TRBV30, the J call TRBJ2-6, with D tentatively TRBD2 (6 bases). This CDR3 has 16 amino acids. Germline V gene lookup returns CDR1 GTSNPN and CDR2 SVGIG (reference sequence). Trimming removed 0 bases at V and 0 bases at J, with 9 bases between. The CDR3 region is CAWSVGEVSGANVLTF. The CDR3 bases are TGTGCCTGGAGTGTAGGGGAGGTCTCTGGGGCCAACGTCCTGACTTTC.

The V call is TRBV30, the J call TRBJ1-1, with 7 nucleotides matching TRBD1. Germline trimming cut 4 bases from V and 2 bases from J; bases unmatched to any gene: 4. The germline V gene encodes CDR1 GTSNPN and CDR2 SVGIG (reference sequence). The CDR3 sequence is 13 residues long. CDR3 bases: TGTGCCTGGACCGGACAGGAAAACACTGAAGCTTTCTTT. Translation: CAWTGQENTEAFF.

This rearrangement joins TRBV7-9 to TRBJ2-2; 10 nucleotides agree with TRBD2. Germline loops: CDR1 SEHNR, CDR2 FQNEAQ (reference sequence). The CDR3 is made up of 15 amino acids. V lost 5 bases to trimming and J lost 6 bases; unmatched junction nucleotides: 6. The CDR3 sequence is CASSMPGTSAGELFF. Here the CDR3 DNA reads TGTGCCAGCAGCATGCCCGGGACTAGCGCCGGGGAGCTGTTTTTT.

This clone was counted only a few times. The V call is TRBV7-9, the J call TRBJ2-4; 7 bases line up with TRBD2. The CDR3 runs to 12 residues. Germline V gene sequence: CDR1 SEHNR, CDR2 FQNEAQ (reference sequence). V dropped 5 bases and J dropped 15; count of bases not matched to a gene: 10. The DNA for the CDR3 is TGTGCCAGCAGCCCGGGGGGAGGAGTCGGGTACTTC. Residues: CASSPGGGVGYF.

The V and J genes are TRBV4-1 and TRBJ2-7; D is perhaps TRBD2 (6 bases). The V gene lost 4 bases and the J gene lost 1 base, with 14 bases spanning the gap. Germline-derived CDR1 and CDR2 are MGHRA and YSYEKL. The CDR3 length is 15 residues. The CDR3 reads CASSLERTTSYEQYF. The CDR3 bases are TGCGCCAGCAGCCTCGAGAGGACTACTTCCTACGAGCAGTACTTC.

With respect to this clone: Its ends do not fully match the called genes, so a read error is possible. The chain carries TRBV5-4 and TRBJ1-2, with TRBD1 matching 8 bases. The CDR3 contains 14 residues. Germline V gives CDR1 SGHNT, CDR2 YYREEE (reference sequence). The CDR3 loop is CASSFGVPGQVNHF. The CDR3 region has the DNA TGTGCCAGCAGCTTCGGGGTACCGGGACAGGTTAATCACTTC.

This chain uses TRBV5-6 with TRBJ1-5; the D gene is possibly TRBD1 (5 bases). The CDR3 sequence is 15 residues long. Germline-derived CDR1 and CDR2 are SGHDT and YYEEEE. The V end lost 4 bases, the J end lost 0 bases, and 11 bases lay between the germline ends. The CDR3 nucleotides are TGTGCCAGCAGCACTTTGGGGGGTAGCAATCAGCCCCAGCATTTT. Protein product: CASSTLGGSNQPQHF.

There are a few counts of this clone. This chain links TRBV29-1 with TRBJ2-7; the match to TRBD1 covers 9 bases. CDR3 size: 16 residues. V lost 6 bases and J lost 2; bases outside the gene matches: 14. Germline lookup yields CDR1 SQVTM and CDR2 ANQGSEA. CDR3 nucleotides: TGCAGCGTCCAAAGCGGGACAGGGAGCGGGACCTACGAGCAGTACTTC. Translating gives CSVQSGTGSGTYEQYF.

The CDR3 is CASSRTSGTDTQYF. In DNA, the CDR3 is TGCGCCAGCAGCCGGACTAGCGGCACAGATACGCAGTATTTT. This chain joins TRBV5-1 and TRBJ2-3, with 9 bases identical to TRBD2. The CDR3 loop spans 14 amino acids. Germline V gene lookup returns CDR1 SGHRS and CDR2 YFSETQ. J gave up 1 base and V 4 bases, and 1 base lay outside the gene matches.

The chain has TRBV6-1 and TRBJ1-4; TRBD1 might be the D (5 bases). This CDR3 has 15 amino acids. V was clipped by 2 bases and J by 4 bases, with 11 bases between them. Germline lookup yields CDR1 MNHNS and CDR2 SASEGT. DNA for the CDR3: TGTGCCAGCAGTGAAAGTGGGGGGGGTAATGAAAAACTGTTTTTT. It codes for CASSESGGGNEKLFF.

This clone has just a few counts. V is TRBV6-1 and J is TRBJ1-1, with TRBD1 identical over 8 bases. The germline V gene encodes CDR1 MNHNS and CDR2 SASEGT. This CDR3 contains 13 residues. The junction had 7 bases not matched to a gene; V was cut back by 9 bases and J by 4 bases. CDR3 region: CASTQGAGTEAFF. DNA of the CDR3: TGTGCCAGTACTCAGGGGGCGGGCACTGAAGCTTTCTTT.

This clone was detected ten times or more. The chain combines TRBV30 with TRBJ1-5, with 8 bases that match TRBD1. The CDR3 has 13 amino acids. Germline loops: CDR1 GTSNPN, CDR2 SVGIG (reference sequence). Germline trimming cut 2 bases from V and 7 bases from J; bases unmatched to any gene: 4. The CDR3 reads CAWSLDRGQPQHF. The CDR3 coding sequence is TGTGCCTGGAGTCTTGACAGGGGCCAGCCCCAGCATTTT.

The rearrangement joins TRBV29-1 to TRBJ2-5; TRBD2 matches 10 bases. Germline trimming cut 5 bases from V and 2 bases from J; bases unmatched to any gene: 5. Germline CDR1 reads SQVTM; CDR2 reads ANQGSEA. The CDR3 length is 14 residues. This CDR3 is CSVILAGWQETQYF. The CDR3 DNA reads as TGCAGCGTTATACTAGCGGGGTGGCAAGAGACCCAGTACTTC.